There are a few counts of the clone carrying this T cell receptor (beta chain). Clones were sequenced by immunoSEQ multiplex PCR, and TCRdb holds only the in-frame ones, with some missing. The repertoire holds around 140,000 clones, with around 83% as singletons. The record originates from a study of T cell responses to AZD1222 COVID-19 vaccine. V lost 3 bases to trimming and J lost 15 bases; unmatched junction nucleotides: 9. The CDR3 loop spans 15 amino acids. The germline V gene encodes CDR1 SGHNT and CDR2 YENEEA. This sequence was found in an adult who received the AZD1222 COVID-19 vaccine. Material: peripheral blood, obtained 28 days after the second AZD1222 dose. This chain connects TRBV11-3 to TRBJ1-6; TRBD1 aligns across 12 bases. The CDR3 DNA is TGTGCCAGCAGCTTCCGGGACAGGGGGCAGAAGAGCCTCCACTTT. This encodes CASSFRDRGQKSLHF.